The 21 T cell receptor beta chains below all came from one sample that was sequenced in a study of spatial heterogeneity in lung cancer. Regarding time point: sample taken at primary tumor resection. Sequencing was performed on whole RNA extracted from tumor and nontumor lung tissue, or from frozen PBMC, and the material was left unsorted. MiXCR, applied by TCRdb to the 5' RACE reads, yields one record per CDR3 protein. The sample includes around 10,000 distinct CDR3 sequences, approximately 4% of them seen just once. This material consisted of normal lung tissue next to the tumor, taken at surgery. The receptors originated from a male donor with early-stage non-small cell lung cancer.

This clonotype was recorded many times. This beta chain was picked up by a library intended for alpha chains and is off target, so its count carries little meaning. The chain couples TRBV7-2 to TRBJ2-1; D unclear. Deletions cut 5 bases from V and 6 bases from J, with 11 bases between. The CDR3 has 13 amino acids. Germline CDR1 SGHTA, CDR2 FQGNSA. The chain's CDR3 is CASSPVLPNEQFF. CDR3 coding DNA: TGTGCCAGCAGCCCGGTCTTACCCAATGAGCAGTTCTTC.

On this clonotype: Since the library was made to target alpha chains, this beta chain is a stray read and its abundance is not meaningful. The CDR3 DNA reads TGTGCCAGCTCGAAGCGGGATGGAGAGGAGGAGACCCAGTACTTC. This sequence encodes CASSKRDGEEETQYF. The V and J genes are TRBV18 and TRBJ2-5; 7 nucleotides line up with TRBD2. The V and J ends lost 6 bases and 5 bases, in that order; junction bases with no gene match: 12. The CDR3 totals 15 residues. Germline V lookup: CDR1 KGHSH, CDR2 LQKENI.

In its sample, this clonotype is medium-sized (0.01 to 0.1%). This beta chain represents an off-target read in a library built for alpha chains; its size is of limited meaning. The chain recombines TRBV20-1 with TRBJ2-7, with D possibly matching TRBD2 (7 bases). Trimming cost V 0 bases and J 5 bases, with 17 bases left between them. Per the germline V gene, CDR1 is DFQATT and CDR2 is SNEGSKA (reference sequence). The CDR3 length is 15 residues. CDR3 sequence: CSARDWVGGAHEQYF. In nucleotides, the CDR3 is TGCAGTGCTAGAGATTGGGTTGGGGGGGCCCACGAGCAGTACTTC.

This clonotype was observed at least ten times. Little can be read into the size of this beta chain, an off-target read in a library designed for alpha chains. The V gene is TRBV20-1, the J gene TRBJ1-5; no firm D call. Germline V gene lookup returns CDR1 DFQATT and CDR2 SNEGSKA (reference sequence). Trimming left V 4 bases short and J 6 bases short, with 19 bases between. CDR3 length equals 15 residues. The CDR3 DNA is TGCAGTGCTACACCCGGGTACGAAGGTGGTCAGCCCCAGCATTTT. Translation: CSATPGYEGGQPQHF.

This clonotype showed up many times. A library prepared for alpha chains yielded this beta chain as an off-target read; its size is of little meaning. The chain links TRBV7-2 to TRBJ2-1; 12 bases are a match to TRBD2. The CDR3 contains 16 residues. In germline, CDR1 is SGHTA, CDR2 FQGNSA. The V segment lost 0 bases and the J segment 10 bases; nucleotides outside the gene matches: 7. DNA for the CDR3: TGTGCCAGCAGCTTAGCAGAGACTAGCGGGAGATCGGAGCAGTTCTTC. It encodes CASSLAETSGRSEQFF.

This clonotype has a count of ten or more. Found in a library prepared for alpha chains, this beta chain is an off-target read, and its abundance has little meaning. CDR3 sequence: CSVEIYYGTDTQYF. DNA for the CDR3: TGCAGCGTTGAAATTTACTACGGCACAGATACGCAGTATTTT. The chain couples TRBV29-1 to TRBJ2-3; no firm D call. Trimming cost V 2 bases and J 1 base, with 10 bases left between them. The CDR3 has 14 amino acids. The germline V gene encodes CDR1 SQVTM and CDR2 ANQGSEA.

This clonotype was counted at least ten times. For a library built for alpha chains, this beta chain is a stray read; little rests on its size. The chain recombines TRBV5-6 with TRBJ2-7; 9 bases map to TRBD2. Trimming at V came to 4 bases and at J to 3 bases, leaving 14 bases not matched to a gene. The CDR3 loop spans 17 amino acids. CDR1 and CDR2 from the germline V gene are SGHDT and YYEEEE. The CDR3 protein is CASSLDSLAGTFYEQYF. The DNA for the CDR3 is TGTGCCAGCAGCCTGGACTCTCTAGCGGGAACATTCTACGAGCAGTACTTC. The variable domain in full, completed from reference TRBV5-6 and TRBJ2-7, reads DAGVTQSPTHLIKTRGQQVTLRCSPKSGHDTVSWYQQALGQGPQFIFQYYEEEERQRGNFPDRFSGHQFPNYSSELNVNALLLGDSALYLCASSLDSLAGTFYEQYFGPGTRLTVT.

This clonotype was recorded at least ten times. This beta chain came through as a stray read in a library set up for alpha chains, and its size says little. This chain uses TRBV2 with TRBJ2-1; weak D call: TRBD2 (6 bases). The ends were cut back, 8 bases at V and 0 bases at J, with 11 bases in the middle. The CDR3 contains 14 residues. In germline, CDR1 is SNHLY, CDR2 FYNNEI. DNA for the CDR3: TGTGCCAGCGTCGGGGGTCTCTCCTACAATGAGCAGTTCTTC. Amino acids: CASVGGLSYNEQFF.

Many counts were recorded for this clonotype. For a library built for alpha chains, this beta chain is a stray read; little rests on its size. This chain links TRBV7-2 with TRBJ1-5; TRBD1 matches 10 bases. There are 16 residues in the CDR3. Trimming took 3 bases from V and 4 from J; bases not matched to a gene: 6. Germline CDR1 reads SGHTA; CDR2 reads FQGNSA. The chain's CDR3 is CASSFGDRGNNQPQHF. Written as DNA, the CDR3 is TGTGCCAGCAGCTTTGGGGACAGGGGCAATAATCAGCCCCAGCATTTT.

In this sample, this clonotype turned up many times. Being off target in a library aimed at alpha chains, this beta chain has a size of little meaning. This CDR3 is CASVLAGGLTGELFF. The CDR3 DNA is TGTGCCAGTGTACTAGCGGGGGGGCTCACCGGGGAGCTGTTTTTT. The chain uses TRBV7-8 and TRBJ2-2, with TRBD2 matching 13 bases. Germline V CDR1 and CDR2: SGHVS, FQNEAQ. The J segment lost 4 bases and the V segment lost 9 bases, leaving 5 bases of the junction unmatched. CDR3 length: 15 residues. The variable domain in full, completed from reference TRBV7-8 and TRBJ2-2, reads GAGVSQSPRYKVAKRGQDVALRCDPISGHVSLFWYQQALGQGPEFLTYFQNEAQLDKSGLPSDRFFAERPEGSVSTLKIQRTQQEDSAVYLCASVLAGGLTGELFFGEGSRLTVL.

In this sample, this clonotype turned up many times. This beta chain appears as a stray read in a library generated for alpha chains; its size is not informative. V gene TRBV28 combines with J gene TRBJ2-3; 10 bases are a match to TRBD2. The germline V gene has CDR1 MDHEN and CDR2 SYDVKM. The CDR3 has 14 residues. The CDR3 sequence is CSSGTSVRADTQYF. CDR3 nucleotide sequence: TGTTCATCCGGGACTAGCGTGAGGGCAGATACGCAGTATTTT.

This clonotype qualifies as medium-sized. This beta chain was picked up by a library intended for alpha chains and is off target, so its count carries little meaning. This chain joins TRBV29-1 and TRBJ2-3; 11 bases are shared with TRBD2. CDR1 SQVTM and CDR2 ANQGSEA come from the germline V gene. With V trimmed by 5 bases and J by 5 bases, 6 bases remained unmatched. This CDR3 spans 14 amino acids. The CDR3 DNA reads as TGCAGCGTTCCACCCCTAGCGGGAGGAGATACGCAGTATTTT. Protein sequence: CSVPPLAGGDTQYF.

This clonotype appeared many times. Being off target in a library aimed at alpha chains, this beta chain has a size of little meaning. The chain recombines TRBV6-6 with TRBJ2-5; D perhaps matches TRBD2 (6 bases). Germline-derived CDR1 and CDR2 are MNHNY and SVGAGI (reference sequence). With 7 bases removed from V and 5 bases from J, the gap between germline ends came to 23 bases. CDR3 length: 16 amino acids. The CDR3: CASNPIGRRGVETQYF. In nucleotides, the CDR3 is TGTGCCAGCAATCCTATTGGGCGGAGGGGAGTGGAGACCCAGTACTTC.

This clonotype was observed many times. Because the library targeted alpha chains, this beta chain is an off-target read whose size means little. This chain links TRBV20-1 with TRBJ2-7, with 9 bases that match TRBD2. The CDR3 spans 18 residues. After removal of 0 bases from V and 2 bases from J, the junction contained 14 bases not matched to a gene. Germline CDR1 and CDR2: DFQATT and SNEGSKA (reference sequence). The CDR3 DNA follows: TGCAGTGCTAGAGATAATAGTCGGGGACTAGCCGTGACCTACGAGCAGTACTTC. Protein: CSARDNSRGLAVTYEQYF.

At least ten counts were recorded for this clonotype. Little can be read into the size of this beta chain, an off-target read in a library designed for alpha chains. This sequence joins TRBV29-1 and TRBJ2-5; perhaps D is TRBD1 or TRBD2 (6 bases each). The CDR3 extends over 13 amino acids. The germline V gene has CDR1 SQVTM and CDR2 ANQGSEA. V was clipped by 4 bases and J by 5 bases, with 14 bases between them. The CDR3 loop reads CSVGSRGRETQYF. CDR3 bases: TGCAGCGTTGGATCCCGGGGGCGCGAGACCCAGTACTTC.

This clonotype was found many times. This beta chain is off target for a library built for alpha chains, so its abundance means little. This CDR3 is CASSDGRNQETQYF. The CDR3 DNA reads as TGTGCCAGCAGTGATGGACGGAACCAAGAGACCCAGTACTTC. V and J are TRBV28 and TRBJ2-5; no clear D gene. This CDR3 has 14 residues. The germline CDR1 and CDR2 sequences are MDHEN and SYDVKM. V was trimmed by 5 bases and J by 0 bases, leaving 10 bases between them.

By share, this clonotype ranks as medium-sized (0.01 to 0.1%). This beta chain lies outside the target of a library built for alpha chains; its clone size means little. The CDR3 DNA is TGTGCCAGCAGCGGCCATGGACAGGAGACTTATGGCTACACCTTC. Translated, it gives CASSGHGQETYGYTF. V gene TRBV13 combines with J gene TRBJ1-2; TRBD1 matches at 7 bases. The V gene's germline CDR1 is PRHDT and CDR2 FYEKMQ (reference sequence). The trim removed 5 bases at V and 5 bases at J, leaving 11 bases unmatched. The CDR3 is 15 amino acids.

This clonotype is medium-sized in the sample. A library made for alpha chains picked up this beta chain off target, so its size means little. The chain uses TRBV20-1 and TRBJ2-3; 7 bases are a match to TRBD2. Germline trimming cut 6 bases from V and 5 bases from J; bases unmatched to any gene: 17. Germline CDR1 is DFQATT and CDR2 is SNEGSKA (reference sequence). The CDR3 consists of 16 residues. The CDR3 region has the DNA TGCAGTGCGACCGGGACTACCTTCCAAGTAGTAGATACGCAGTATTTT. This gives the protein CSATGTTFQVVDTQYF.

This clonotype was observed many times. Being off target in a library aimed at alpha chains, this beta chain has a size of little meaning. CDR3 residues: CASSITPNQPQHF. The CDR3 region has the DNA TGTGCTAGCTCCATTACCCCGAATCAGCCCCAGCATTTT. This chain joins TRBV7-7 and TRBJ1-5, with D uncertain. The CDR3 sequence is 13 residues long. Per the germline V gene, CDR1 is SSHAT and CDR2 is FNYEAQ (reference sequence).

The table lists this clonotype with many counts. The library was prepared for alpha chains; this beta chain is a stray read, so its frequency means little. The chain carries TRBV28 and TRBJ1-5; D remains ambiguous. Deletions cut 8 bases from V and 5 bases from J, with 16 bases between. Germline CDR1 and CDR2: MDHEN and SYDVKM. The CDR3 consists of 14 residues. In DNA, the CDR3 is TGTGCCAGCGATACATGGACCTCGGATCAGCCCCAGCATTTT. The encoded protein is CASDTWTSDQPQHF.

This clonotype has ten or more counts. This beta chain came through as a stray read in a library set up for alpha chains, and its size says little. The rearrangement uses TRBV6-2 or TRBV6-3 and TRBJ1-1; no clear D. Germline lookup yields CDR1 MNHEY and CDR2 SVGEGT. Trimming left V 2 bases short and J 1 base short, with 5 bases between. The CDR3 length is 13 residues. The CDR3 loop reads CASSYGRNTEAFF. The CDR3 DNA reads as TGTGCCAGCAGTTACGGGCGGAACACTGAAGCTTTCTTT.